These 31 T cell receptor beta chains were all obtained from the same sample, sequenced in a study of T cells in localized non-small cell lung cancer (dated by TCRdb to 2019 to 2021). The library was built by means of the immunoSEQ multiplex PCR assay. TCRdb retrieved this table from immuneACCESS and kept in-frame rearrangements only. Not all clones are present; in checked studies, unresolved V genes account for under half, and no reason is known for the remainder. The sample table shows 100,000 to 150,000 clones, and around 90% are seen once. The ten biggest clones cover 1.5% to 2% of the sample. Source: peripheral blood, taken before any cancer treatment. These receptors originate from a female donor of 60 years or more with stage I lung adenocarcinoma.

The rearrangement joins TRBV30 to TRBJ1-2; D unresolved. Germline V gene sequence: CDR1 GTSNPN, CDR2 SVGIG (reference sequence). With 4 bases removed from V and 1 base from J, the gap between germline ends came to 10 bases. The CDR3 is 13 amino acids. CDR3 sequence reads: CAWNPISNYGYTF. In DNA, the CDR3 is TGTGCCTGGAATCCGATAAGTAACTATGGCTACACCTTC.

The CDR3: CNHSVGKDRTENTEAFF. The CDR3 bases are TGCAACCATTCAGTGGGGAAAGATCGCACAGAGAACACTGAAGCTTTCTTT. The V gene is TRBV21-1, the J gene TRBJ1-1. TRBV21-1 corresponds to a pseudogene. This CDR3 region has 17 residues.

The chain links TRBV29-1 to TRBJ1-3; a possible D gene is TRBD1 (5 bases). This CDR3 is built from 12 residues. The ends were cut back, 8 bases at V and 6 bases at J, with 14 bases in the middle. Per germline, CDR1 SQVTM and CDR2 ANQGSEA. The CDR3 region is CSYKDGTNTIYF. The CDR3 DNA is TGCAGCTACAAAGATGGGACAAACACCATATATTTT.

In the case of this clone: Compared with germline, one end of the junction differs, possibly owing to a read error. The chain couples TRBV6-1 to TRBJ2-7; 16 bases align to TRBD2. This CDR3 has 19 residues. Germline V gene sequence: CDR1 MNHNS, CDR2 SASEGT. CDR3 in amino acids: CASNEGGGLAGGNSYEQYF. CDR3 nucleotides: TGTGCCAGCAATGAAGGGGGGGGACTAGCGGGAGGGAACTCCTACGAGCAGTACTTC.

The chain couples TRBV2 to TRBJ2-7, with D possibly matching TRBD1 (6 bases). Looked up from germline, CDR1 is SNHLY and CDR2 is FYNNEI. The CDR3 has 13 residues. Trimming took off 2 bases at V and 6 bases at J, with 11 bases between the two ends. CDR3 amino acids: CASSEQGYSEQYF. Written as DNA, the CDR3 is TGTGCCAGCAGTGAACAGGGGTATAGCGAGCAGTACTTC.

This chain joins TRBV11-1 and TRBJ2-1; no definite D call. CDR3 length equals 11 residues. Germline CDR1 and CDR2: SGHAT and FQDESV (reference sequence). Trimming removed 8 bases at V and 5 bases at J, with 7 bases between. CDR3 nucleotides: TGTGCCAGCCGACTCGACAATGAGCAGTTCTTC. It encodes CASRLDNEQFF.

The chain is built from TRBV11-2 and TRBJ2-5; TRBD2 matches at 8 bases. CDR3 length: 13 residues. Per the germline V gene, CDR1 is SGHAT and CDR2 is FQNNGV. After removal of 3 bases from V and 4 bases from J, the junction contained 1 base not matched to a gene. DNA of the CDR3: TGTGCCAGCAGCTTGACTAGCGCAGAGACCCAGTACTTC. This encodes CASSLTSAETQYF.

In DNA form, the CDR3 reads TGTGCCAGCAGCGTAGGTGGGAATAATGCGGAAAAACTGTTTTTT. Its protein product is CASSVGGNNAEKLFF. The J gene is TRBJ1-4, the V gene TRBV9; no reliable D call. There are 15 residues in the CDR3. Trimming took off 0 bases at V and 8 bases at J, with 14 bases between the two ends. From germline, CDR1 is SGDLS and CDR2 YYNGEE.

Here the CDR3 DNA reads TGTGCCAGCAGTCCCGGGACTACCTACAATGAGCAGTTCTTC. Protein sequence: CASSPGTTYNEQFF. The V call is TRBV28, the J call TRBJ2-1, with TRBD2 matching 7 bases. The CDR3 totals 14 residues. Germline V lookup: CDR1 MDHEN, CDR2 SYDVKM. The J segment lost 2 bases and the V segment lost 5 bases, leaving 3 bases of the junction unmatched.

The chain is built from TRBV2 and TRBJ2-2; 14 bases are shared with TRBD2. V shed 3 bases and J 4 bases; nucleotides not matched to a gene: 10. CDR3 length: 19 amino acids. CDR1 is SNHLY, CDR2 FYNNEI, per germline. CDR3 bases: TGTGCCAGCAGTGATCCCCGGACTAGCGGGAGGTATGGCACCGGGGAGCTGTTTTTT. It specifies CASSDPRTSGRYGTGELFF. Based on the CDR3 plus reference TRBV2 and TRBJ2-2, the full variable domain is EPEVTQTPSHQVTQMGQEVILRCVPISNHLYFYWYRQILGQKVEFLVSFYNNEISEKSEIFDDQFSVERPDGSNFTLKIRSTKLEDSAMYFCASSDPRTSGRYGTGELFFGEGSRLTVL.

The chain recombines TRBV5-8 with TRBJ2-3, with 9 bases that match TRBD2. V lost 0 bases to trimming and J lost 4 bases; unmatched junction nucleotides: 3. This CDR3 contains 15 residues. CDR1 is SGHTS and CDR2 is YDEGEE in the germline V gene. CDR3 residues: CASSLGLAASDTQYF. Written as DNA, the CDR3 is TGTGCCAGCAGCTTGGGACTAGCGGCTTCAGATACGCAGTATTTT.

This chain joins TRBV19 and TRBJ2-5; a possible D gene is TRBD2 (6 bases). This CDR3 is 14 amino acids long. Germline loops: CDR1 LNHDA, CDR2 SQIVND (reference sequence). V was shortened by 3 bases and J by 5 bases, with 13 bases between the two germline ends. The chain's CDR3 is CASSIRGSGETQYF. The CDR3, as DNA: TGTGCCAGTAGTATTAGGGGTAGCGGTGAGACCCAGTACTTC.

V and J are TRBV29-1 and TRBJ2-3; 7 bases match TRBD2. This CDR3 is built from 14 residues. The germline gives CDR1 SQVTM, CDR2 ANQGSEA. Germline trimming cut 4 bases from V and 4 bases from J; bases unmatched to any gene: 8. The CDR3 DNA follows: TGCAGCGTTGGGCCGGCGGGAGCCCCAGATACGCAGTATTTT. Amino acids: CSVGPAGAPDTQYF.

This rearrangement joins TRBV25-1 to TRBJ1-2, with a tentative D call TRBD1 (6 bases). This CDR3 is built from 16 residues. The V and J ends lost 1 base and 0 bases respectively, with 12 bases between them. From germline, CDR1 is MGHDK and CDR2 SYGVNS. The CDR3 region is CASSEWGGLPNYGYTF. The CDR3 coding sequence is TGTGCCAGCAGTGAATGGGGGGGCCTCCCTAACTATGGCTACACCTTC.

This chain connects TRBV18 to TRBJ1-2, with no clear D. V lost 3 bases and J lost 2, with 13 bases in between. CDR3 length: 15 amino acids. Germline V gene sequence: CDR1 KGHSH, CDR2 LQKENI. CDR3: CASSPDGNSNYGYTF. CDR3 in DNA: TGTGCCAGCTCACCCGACGGAAACTCAAACTATGGCTACACCTTC.

The chain carries TRBV6-6 and TRBJ2-7, with 12 bases fitting TRBD2. Germline CDR1 is MNHNY and CDR2 is SVGAGI (reference sequence). J gave up 4 bases and V 3 bases, and 7 bases lay outside the gene matches. There are 16 residues in the CDR3. The DNA for the CDR3 is TGTGCCAGCAGTTATGGAGGTACTAGCGGGAGGTACGAGCAGTACTTC. The encoded protein is CASSYGGTSGRYEQYF.

The chain recombines TRBV9 with TRBJ2-1; D unclear. V lost 3 bases and J 7 bases, leaving 8 bases between the germline ends. Germline V gene data show CDR1 as SGDLS and CDR2 as YYNGEE. The CDR3 is made up of 12 amino acids. The CDR3 nucleotides read TGTGCCAGCAGCGCGAGGAGAAATGAGCAGTTCTTC. Amino acids: CASSARRNEQFF.

This clone was counted only a few times. J is TRBJ2-2 and V is TRBV2; 7 bases match TRBD2. CDR1 is SNHLY and CDR2 is FYNNEI in the germline V gene. This CDR3 is 12 amino acids long. Trimming took 6 bases from V and 5 from J; bases not matched to a gene: 0. In DNA form, the CDR3 reads TGTGCCAGCAGGGGGGGGACCGGGGAGCTGTTTTTT. Translating gives CASRGGTGELFF.

This chain connects TRBV13 to TRBJ2-3; TRBD2 matches 9 bases. This CDR3 has 18 residues. After removal of 0 bases from V and 5 bases from J, the junction contained 12 bases not matched to a gene. CDR1 and CDR2 (germline): PRHDT, FYEKMQ (reference sequence). Written as DNA, the CDR3 is TGTGCCAGCAGCTTAGGCCGAGGGCTAGCGGGAAGAGGAGATACGCAGTATTTT. Translated: CASSLGRGLAGRGDTQYF.

This clone has only one observation. The gene calls are TRBV29-1 and TRBJ1-2; D is unresolved. CDR1 is SQVTM, CDR2 ANQGSEA, per germline. The CDR3 length is 12 residues. V was pared by 7 bases and J by 4 bases, with 13 bases between. In nucleotides, the CDR3 is TGCAGCGCTTCTTTTACGGGCTATGGCTACACCTTC. This translates into CSASFTGYGYTF.

The chain couples TRBV10-1 to TRBJ1-1; D is undetermined. The CDR3 totals 14 residues. Germline V gives CDR1 WNHNN, CDR2 SYGVQD (reference sequence). Trimming removed 0 bases from V and 4 bases from J, with 9 bases in between. The CDR3 loop reads CASSESKGRTEAFF. Here the CDR3 DNA reads TGCGCCAGCAGTGAGTCGAAAGGGCGCACTGAAGCTTTCTTT.

The rearrangement uses TRBV5-1 and TRBJ2-7; TRBD2 aligns across 14 bases. Unmatched junction bases numbered 5, after V lost 4 bases and J lost 2 bases. From germline, CDR1 is SGHRS and CDR2 YFSETQ. The CDR3 is made up of 16 amino acids. This CDR3 is CASSPGTSGSAYEQYF. The CDR3 DNA reads TGCGCCAGCAGCCCCGGGACTAGCGGGAGCGCCTACGAGCAGTACTTC.

The rearrangement links TRBV28 to TRBJ1-1; perhaps TRBD1 as D (6 bases). Deletions cut 5 bases from V and 7 bases from J, with 17 bases between. Germline-derived CDR1 and CDR2 are MDHEN and SYDVKM. The CDR3 loop spans 14 amino acids. For the CDR3, the DNA is TGTGCCAGCAGTCCCGGAGGACAGCAGGTTGAAGCTTTCTTT. It specifies CASSPGGQQVEAFF.

The chain links TRBV18 to TRBJ2-7; no clear D. Between the trimmed V and J ends, which lost 5 bases and 4 bases, there was a span of 12 bases. The CDR3 has 13 amino acids. Germline CDR1 reads KGHSH; CDR2 reads LQKENI. In nucleotides, the CDR3 is TGTGCCAGCTCAGCCTCCGGCGGTTACGAGCAGTACTTC. Translation: CASSASGGYEQYF.

The CDR3 nucleotides read TGTGCCACCAGCTTAGAGATTTTCGAATCTGGAAACACCATATATTTT. It codes for CATSLEIFESGNTIYF. The chain is built from TRBV15 and TRBJ1-3; no definite D call. Germline V CDR1 and CDR2: LNHNV, YYDKDF (reference sequence). V gave up 5 bases and J gave up 1 base, with 15 bases separating them. This CDR3 spans 16 amino acids. Using reference TRBV15 and TRBJ1-3 for the parts outside the CDR3, the full variable domain is DAMVIQNPRYQVTQFGKPVTLSCSQTLNHNVMYWYQQKSSQAPKLLFHYYDKDFNNEADTPDNFQSRRPNTSFCFLDIRSPGLGDTAMYLCATSLEIFESGNTIYFGEGSWLTVV.

In DNA form, the CDR3 reads TGTGCCAGCAGTCAACTTGGAGATACGCAGTATTTT. This codes for CASSQLGDTQYF. V and J are TRBV27 and TRBJ2-3; no clear D gene. V was pared by 5 bases and J by 5 bases, with 8 bases between. The CDR3 sequence is 12 residues long. Per the germline V gene, CDR1 is MNHEY and CDR2 is SMNVEV (reference sequence).

This chain connects TRBV28 to TRBJ1-5, with D hard to call. The CDR3 is 14 amino acids. V was clipped by 3 bases and J by 0 bases, with 6 bases between them. CDR1 is MDHEN, CDR2 SYDVKM, per germline. The CDR3 protein is CASSFMFSNQPQHF. Here the CDR3 DNA reads TGTGCCAGCAGTTTTATGTTTAGCAATCAGCCCCAGCATTTT.

The rearrangement links TRBV5-8 to TRBJ1-1; 8 bases match TRBD1. The CDR3 consists of 15 residues. The trim removed 4 bases at V and 4 bases at J, leaving 9 bases unmatched. Germline CDR1 SGHTS, CDR2 YDEGEE. In DNA form, the CDR3 reads TGTGCCAGCAGCAAACGGACAGGGTTACGCACTGAAGCTTTCTTT. Translated: CASSKRTGLRTEAFF.

This clone was counted a single time. The V and J genes are TRBV4-1 and TRBJ2-3; 8 bases agree with TRBD1. V was pared by 4 bases and J by 0 bases, with 6 bases of the junction left unmatched. This CDR3 has 16 amino acids. Germline V gives CDR1 MGHRA, CDR2 YSYEKL. The CDR3 sequence: CASSLRAGGSTDTQYF. CDR3 nucleotides: TGCGCCAGCAGCCTTCGAGCAGGGGGCAGCACAGATACGCAGTATTTT.

This chain joins TRBV5-4 and TRBJ2-7, with TRBD2 identical over 8 bases. The length of the CDR3 is 14 residues. CDR1 is SGHNT, CDR2 YYREEE, per germline (reference sequence). The J segment lost 0 bases and the V segment lost 8 bases, leaving 7 bases of the junction unmatched. DNA for the CDR3: TGTGCCAGTGCCAGAGGGACTAGCTCCTACGAGCAGTACTTC. Its protein is CASARGTSSYEQYF.

This rearrangement joins TRBV30 to TRBJ2-3, with D perhaps given as TRBD1 or TRBD2 (6 bases each). The CDR3 contains 15 residues. Germline assignment: CDR1 GTSNPN and CDR2 SVGIG (reference sequence). The V and J ends lost 2 bases and 4 bases respectively, with 16 bases between them. This chain's CDR3 is CAWSIGGGPADTQYF. CDR3 nucleotides: TGTGCCTGGAGTATAGGGGGAGGACCGGCAGATACGCAGTATTTT. The whole variable domain, remainder taken from reference TRBV30 and TRBJ2-3, is SQTIHQWPATLVQPVGSPLSLECTVEGTSNPNLYWYRQAAGRGLQLLFYSVGIGQISSEVPQNLSASRPQDRQFILSSKKLLLSDSGFYLCAWSIGGGPADTQYFGPGTRLTVL.